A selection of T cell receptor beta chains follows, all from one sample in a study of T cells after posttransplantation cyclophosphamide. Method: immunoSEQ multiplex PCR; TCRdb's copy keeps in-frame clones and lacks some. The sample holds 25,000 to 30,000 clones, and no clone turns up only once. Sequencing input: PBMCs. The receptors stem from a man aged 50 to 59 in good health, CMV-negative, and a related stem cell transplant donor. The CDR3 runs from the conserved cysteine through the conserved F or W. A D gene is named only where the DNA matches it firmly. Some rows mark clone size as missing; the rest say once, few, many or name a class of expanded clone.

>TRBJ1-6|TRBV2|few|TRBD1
TGTGCCAGCAGAGCGCAGAGGACAGGGCGAGGGTCACCCCTCCACTTT
CASRAQRTGRGSPLHF
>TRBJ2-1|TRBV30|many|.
TGTGCCTGGAGTCCAAGAGCGAATGAGCAGTTCTTC
CAWSPRANEQFF
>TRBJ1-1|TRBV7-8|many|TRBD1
TGTGCCAGCAGATTACAGGGGATGAGCACTGAAGCTTTCTTT
CASRLQGMSTEAFF
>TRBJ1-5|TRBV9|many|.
TGTGCCAGCAGCGTAGACAGTCATAGCAATCAGCCCCAGCATTTT
CASSVDSHSNQPQHF
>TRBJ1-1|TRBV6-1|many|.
TGTGCCAGCAGTAGAGAGACTCAGGGGAACACTGAAGCTTTCTTT
CASSRETQGNTEAFF
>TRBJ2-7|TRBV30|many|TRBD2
TGTGCCTGGAGTCAGGGCGGGGGGCCCTACGAGCAGTACTTC
CAWSQGGGPYEQYF
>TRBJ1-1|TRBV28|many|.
TGTGCCAGCAGTTTGACAGGAAAAATGAACACTGAAGCTTTCTTT
CASSLTGKMNTEAFF
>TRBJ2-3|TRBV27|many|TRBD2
TGTGCCAGCAGTTTAGCGGGAGGGGGTACAGATACGCAGTATTTT
CASSLAGGGTDTQYF
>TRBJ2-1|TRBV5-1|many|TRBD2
TGCGCCAGCAGCATTATTCCGGGCGGGGGGTACAATGAGCAGTTCTTC
CASSIIPGGGYNEQFF
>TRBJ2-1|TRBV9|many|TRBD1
TGTGCCAGCAGCATCGGACAGGGGGGTGGTGAGCAGTTCTTC
CASSIGQGGGEQFF
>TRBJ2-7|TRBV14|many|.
TGTGCCAGCAGCCATAGGGCAGGGGTCGCCTACGAGCAGTACTTC
CASSHRAGVAYEQYF
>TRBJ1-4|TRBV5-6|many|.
TGTGCCAGCAGCTGGCCGAGGGGGGGGAGACTGTTTTTT
CASSWPRGGRLFF
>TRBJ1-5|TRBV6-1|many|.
TGTGCCAGCACTTCCCTCAGGGGTCAGCCCCAGCATTTT
CASTSLRGQPQHF
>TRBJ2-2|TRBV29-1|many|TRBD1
TGCAGCGCCGGGGACAGGGTGGGCGGGGAGCTGTTTTTT
CSAGDRVGGELFF
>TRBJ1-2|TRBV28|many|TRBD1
TGTGCCAGCAGTCCTGACAGGGGGCACGGCTACACCTTC
CASSPDRGHGYTF
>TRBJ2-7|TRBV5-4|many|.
TGTGCCAGCAGCTTGGAAGCCAACTCCTACGAGCAGTACTTC
CASSLEANSYEQYF
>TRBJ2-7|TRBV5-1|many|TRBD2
TGCGCCAGCAGCTCTATAGCGGGAGCTTCCTACGAGCAGTACTTC
CASSSIAGASYEQYF
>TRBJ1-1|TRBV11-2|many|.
TGTGCCAGCAGCCCTCCGACGGGGAACACTGAAGCTTTCTTT
CASSPPTGNTEAFF
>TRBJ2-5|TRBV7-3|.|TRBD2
TGTGCCAGCAGCTTAAATCCCGCGGGGGGGACCCAGTACTTC
CASSLNPAGGTQYF
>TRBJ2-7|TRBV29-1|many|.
TGCAGCGTTTCAACCTCGGGCGAGCAGTACTTC
CSVSTSGEQYF
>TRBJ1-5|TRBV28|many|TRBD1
TGTGCCAGCAGTATAATTCGAACAGGGGGCTTGGGTCAGCCCCAGCATTTT
CASSIIRTGGLGQPQHF